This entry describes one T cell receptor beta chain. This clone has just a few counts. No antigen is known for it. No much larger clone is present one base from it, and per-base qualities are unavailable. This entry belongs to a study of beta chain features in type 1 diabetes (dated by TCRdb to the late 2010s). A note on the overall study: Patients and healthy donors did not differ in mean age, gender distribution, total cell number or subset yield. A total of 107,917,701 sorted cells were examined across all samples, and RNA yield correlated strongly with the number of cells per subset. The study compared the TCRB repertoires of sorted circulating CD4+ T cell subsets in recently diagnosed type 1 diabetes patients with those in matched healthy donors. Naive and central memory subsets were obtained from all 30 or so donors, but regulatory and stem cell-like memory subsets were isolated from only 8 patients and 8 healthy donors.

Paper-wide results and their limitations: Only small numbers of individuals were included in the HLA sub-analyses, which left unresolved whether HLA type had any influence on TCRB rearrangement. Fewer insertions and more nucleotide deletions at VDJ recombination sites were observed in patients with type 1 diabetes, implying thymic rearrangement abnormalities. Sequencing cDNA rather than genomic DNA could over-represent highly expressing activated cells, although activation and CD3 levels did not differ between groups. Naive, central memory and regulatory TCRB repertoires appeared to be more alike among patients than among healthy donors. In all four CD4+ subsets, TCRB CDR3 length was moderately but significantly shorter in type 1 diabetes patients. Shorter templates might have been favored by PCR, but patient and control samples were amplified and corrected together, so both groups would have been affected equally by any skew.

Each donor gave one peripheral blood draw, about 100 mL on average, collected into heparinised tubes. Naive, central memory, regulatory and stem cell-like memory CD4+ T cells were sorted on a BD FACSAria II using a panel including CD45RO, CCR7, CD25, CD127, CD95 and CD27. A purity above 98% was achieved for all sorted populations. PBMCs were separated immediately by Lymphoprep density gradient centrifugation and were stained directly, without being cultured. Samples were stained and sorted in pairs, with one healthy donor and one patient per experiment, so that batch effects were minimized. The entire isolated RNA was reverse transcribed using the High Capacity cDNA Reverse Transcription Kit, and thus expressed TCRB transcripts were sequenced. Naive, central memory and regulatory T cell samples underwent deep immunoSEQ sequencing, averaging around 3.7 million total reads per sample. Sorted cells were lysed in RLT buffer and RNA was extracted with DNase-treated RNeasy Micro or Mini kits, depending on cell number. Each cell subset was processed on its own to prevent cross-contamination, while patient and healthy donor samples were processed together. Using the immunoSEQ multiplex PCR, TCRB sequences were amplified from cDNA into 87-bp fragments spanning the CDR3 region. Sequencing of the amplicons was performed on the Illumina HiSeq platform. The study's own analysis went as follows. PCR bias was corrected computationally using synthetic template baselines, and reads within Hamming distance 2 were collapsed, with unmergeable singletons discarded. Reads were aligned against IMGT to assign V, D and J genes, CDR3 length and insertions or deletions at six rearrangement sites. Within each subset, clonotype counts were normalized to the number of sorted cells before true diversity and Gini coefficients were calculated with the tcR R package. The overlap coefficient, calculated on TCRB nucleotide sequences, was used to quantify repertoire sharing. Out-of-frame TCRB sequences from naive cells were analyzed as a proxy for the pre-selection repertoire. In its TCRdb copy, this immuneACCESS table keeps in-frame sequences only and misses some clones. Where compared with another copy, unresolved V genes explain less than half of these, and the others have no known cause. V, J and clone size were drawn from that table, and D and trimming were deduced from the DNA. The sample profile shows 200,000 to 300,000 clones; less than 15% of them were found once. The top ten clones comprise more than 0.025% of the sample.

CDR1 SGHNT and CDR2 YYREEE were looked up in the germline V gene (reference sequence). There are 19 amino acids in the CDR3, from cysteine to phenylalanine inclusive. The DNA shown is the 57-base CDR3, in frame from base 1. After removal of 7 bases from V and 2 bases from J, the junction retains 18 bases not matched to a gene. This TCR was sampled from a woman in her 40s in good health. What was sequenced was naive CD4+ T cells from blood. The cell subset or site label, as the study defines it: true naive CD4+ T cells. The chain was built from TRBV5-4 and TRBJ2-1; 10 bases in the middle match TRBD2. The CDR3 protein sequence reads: CASGGSSGGANRTYNEQFF. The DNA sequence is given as TGTGCCAGCGGGGGATCAAGCGGGGGGGCGAATAGGACCTACAATGAGCAGTTCTTC.